These 10 T cell receptor beta chains were sequenced from one sample in a study of molecular identifiers for immune sequencing clone quantification. MiXCR, applied by TCRdb to the PCR reads, yields one record per CDR3 protein. The sample lists around 470,000 distinct CDR3 sequences; under 30% were seen once. Sequences were obtained from naive CD8+ T cells from blood, with Jurkat cell RNA spiked in. As for subset: FACS-sorted CD8+CD4-CCR7+CD45RA+ naive T cells. The origin of the receptors is a human donor in good health. Some libraries in this study had Jurkat cell RNA spiked in.

This clonotype occurred many times. The rearrangement uses TRBV9 and TRBJ1-5; D remains unclear. The CDR3 extends over 15 amino acids. The V and J ends lost 2 bases and 5 bases respectively, with 14 bases between them. Germline assignment: CDR1 SGDLS and CDR2 YYNGEE. In nucleotides, the CDR3 is TGTGCCAGCAGCGTGTCTCCTGGAGGAGATCAGCCCCAGCATTTT. As protein: CASSVSPGGDQPQHF.

The rearrangement uses TRBV20-1 and TRBJ2-2; D is ambiguous. Per the germline V gene, CDR1 is DFQATT and CDR2 is SNEGSKA (reference sequence). CDR3 length: 13 amino acids. The V end lost 3 bases, the J end lost 0 bases, and 5 bases lay between the germline ends. CDR3 protein: CSASTSNTGELFF. CDR3 in DNA: TGCAGTGCTAGCACCTCGAACACCGGGGAGCTGTTTTTT.

This clonotype showed up just once. This chain uses TRBV7-6 with TRBJ1-6; no clear D gene. Looked up from germline, CDR1 is SGHVS and CDR2 is FNYEAQ. Between the trimmed V and J ends, which lost 1 base and 0 bases, there was a span of 10 bases. This CDR3 comprises 17 residues. The CDR3, as DNA: TGTGCCAGCAGCTTAGGAGAGGTAGGCTCCTATAATTCACCCCTCCACTTT. It yields the protein CASSLGEVGSYNSPLHF. Full variable domain (missing parts from reference TRBV7-6 and TRBJ1-6): GAGVSQSPRYKVTKRGQDVALRCDPISGHVSLYWYRQALGQGPEFLTYFNYEAQQDKSGLPNDRFSAERPEGSISTLTIQRTEQRDSAMYRCASSLGEVGSYNSPLHFGNGTRLTVT.

This sequence joins TRBV19 and TRBJ1-1; D is unclear. Trimming shortened V by 4 bases and J by 0 bases, and 12 bases separated the two germline ends. Germline V gene sequence: CDR1 LNHDA, CDR2 SQIVND (reference sequence). The CDR3 is made up of 15 amino acids. As DNA, the CDR3 is TGTGCCAGTAGTAAGGCAGAAATAATGAACACTGAAGCTTTCTTT. It is translated as CASSKAEIMNTEAFF.

This clonotype has more than one count but fewer than ten. The genes are TRBV2 and TRBJ2-3, with D perhaps TRBD2 (5 bases). The CDR3 is made up of 14 amino acids. Germline V lookup: CDR1 SNHLY, CDR2 FYNNEI. V was clipped by 8 bases and J by 2 bases, with 14 bases between them. The DNA for the CDR3 is TGTGCCAGCTGCGGCGGGCCCCTCACAGATACGCAGTATTTT. Residues: CASCGGPLTDTQYF.

With regard to this clonotype: One junction end disagrees with the germline gene, perhaps due to a read error. The J gene is TRBJ1-1, the V gene TRBV6-6, with 7 bases lining up with TRBD1. CDR1 MNHNY and CDR2 SVGAGI come from the germline V gene (reference sequence). The CDR3 runs 13 residues. The CDR3 protein is CASSLGGPTEASF. For the CDR3, the DNA is TGTGCCAGCAGCCTAGGGGGCCCCACTGAAGCTTCCTTT.

This clonotype turned up a few times. The J gene is TRBJ2-7, the V gene TRBV28; TRBD2 aligns across 13 bases. Trimming cost V 6 bases and J 5 bases; bases outside gene matches: 4. The V gene's germline CDR1 is MDHEN and CDR2 SYDVKM. This CDR3 comprises 14 residues. CDR3 DNA sequence: TGTGCCAGCAGCACTGGACTAGCGGGAGACGAGCAGTACTTC. Protein: CASSTGLAGDEQYF. The whole variable domain, filled in from reference TRBV28 and TRBJ2-7, reads DVKVTQSSRYLVKRTGEKVFLECVQDMDHENMFWYRQDPGLGLRLIYFSYDVKMKEKGDIPEGYSVSREKKERFSLILESASTNQTSMYLCASSTGLAGDEQYFGPGTRLTVT.

Only a few counts were recorded for this clonotype. J is TRBJ2-3 and V is TRBV15, with D hard to call. This CDR3 is built from 15 residues. Trimming removed 0 bases at V and 4 bases at J, with 11 bases between. Germline V gene data show CDR1 as LNHNV and CDR2 as YYDKDF (reference sequence). This chain's CDR3 is CATSRDLNPADTQYF. The CDR3 DNA follows: TGTGCCACCAGCAGAGATCTAAACCCCGCAGATACGCAGTATTTT.

V usage is TRBV7-9 and J usage is TRBJ2-3, with 10 bases lining up with TRBD2. CDR1 SEHNR and CDR2 FQNEAQ come from the germline V gene (reference sequence). This CDR3 spans 15 amino acids. With 3 bases clipped from V and 8 bases from J, the junction kept 8 bases outside the gene matches. The CDR3: CASSFPAGGQVTQYF. The CDR3 coding sequence is TGTGCCAGCAGCTTCCCAGCGGGGGGGCAAGTTACGCAGTATTTT.

The V and J genes are TRBV20-1 and TRBJ2-3, with a tentative D call TRBD2 (6 bases). Trimming removed 6 bases from V and 2 bases from J, with 18 bases in between. Germline V CDR1 and CDR2: DFQATT, SNEGSKA (reference sequence). The CDR3 extends over 15 amino acids. Here the CDR3 reads CSAPTGLAFTDTQYF. Written as DNA, the CDR3 is TGCAGTGCCCCCACTGGGCTAGCGTTCACAGATACGCAGTATTTT.